This TCR beta chain was found in a study of blood T cell repertoires in COVID-19. Across the study: Sample material is recorded as cDNA or gDNA derived from T cells, B-cell-depleted T cells, or PBMCs.

In the authors' methods: Using reference gene primer amplification, nucleated cell counts were estimated. Profiling relied on immunoSEQ multiplex PCR, and the TCRdb table lists in-frame clones only, not all of them. Clonal size and the V and J genes are those of that table, whereas D and trimming came from the DNA. The sample contains some 250,000 clones, about three quarters of which appear only once. Germline CDR1 and CDR2: SEHNR and FQNEAQ (reference sequence). This CDR3 comprises 14 residues. V lost 0 bases and J 4 bases, leaving 9 bases between the germline ends. This sequence joins TRBV7-9 and TRBJ1-2; D gene unclear. Sequencing was carried out using peripheral blood. The TCR was taken from a woman of 80 years or more with acute or convalescent COVID-19. The CDR3, as DNA: TGTGCCAGCAGCTTAGCGGGCAGTCCCTATGGCTACACCTTC. This translates into CASSLAGSPYGYTF.